The rows below give T cell receptor beta chains drawn from one sample of a study of identical twins. TCRdb called the 5' RACE reads again in MiXCR, with one record for every CDR3 protein. The data show under 250,000 distinct CDR3 sequences, 9.4% seen once. The sample taken for sequencing was memory (CD45RO+) T cells sorted from blood. The receptors here all came from a woman in her late teens or twenties in good health. Each CDR3 is given with its conserved first and last residue. The D gene is left open where the match is weak. Size is stated for part of the rows, as once, few or many counts, or as a class when the clone is expanded.

D gene	V gene	clone size	J gene	CDR3 protein	CDR3 DNA
TRBD1	TRBV12-3/TRBV12-4	many	TRBJ2-7	CASRQTGGRYEQYF	TGTGCCAGCAGGCAGACAGGGGGCAGGTACGAGCAGTACTTC
TRBD1	TRBV4-2	.	TRBJ1-6	CASSQTGPYNSPLHF	TGTGCCAGCAGTCAGACAGGGCCCTATAATTCACCCCTCCACTTT
.	TRBV10-3	many	TRBJ1-2	CAIKIAGSYGYTF	TGTGCCATCAAGATAGCAGGGTCCTATGGCTACACCTTC
.	TRBV29-1	few	TRBJ2-3	CSVVGVGKAVRF	TGCAGCGTTGTTGGGGTTGGTAAGGCTGTCAGGTTT
.	TRBV3-1	.	TRBJ2-7	CASSQVKGGEQYF	TGTGCCAGCAGCCAAGTAAAGGGGGGCGAGCAGTACTTC
TRBD2	TRBV5-5	few	TRBJ2-5	CASSDLGLAGGTQYF	TGTGCCAGCAGCGACCTGGGACTAGCGGGCGGGACCCAGTACTTC
.	TRBV7-7	.	TRBJ2-2	CASSQTWQGNTGELFF	TGTGCTAGCAGCCAGACGTGGCAGGGGAACACCGGGGAGCTGTTTTTT
TRBD2	TRBV20-1	few	TRBJ2-3	CSAETSAGVIDTQYF	TGCAGTGCTGAAACCTCCGCGGGAGTTATTGATACGCAGTATTTT
TRBD1	TRBV5-1	few	TRBJ1-5	CASRQGEGNQPQHF	TGCGCCAGTAGACAGGGGGAGGGCAATCAGCCCCAGCATTTT
.	TRBV6-5	.	TRBJ2-2	CASSHGKDRLDGELFF	TGTGCCAGCAGTCACGGAAAGGATCGCTTGGACGGGGAGCTGTTTTTT
.	TRBV5-1	many	TRBJ1-2	CASSLDLRDYGYTF	TGCGCCAGCAGCTTGGACCTCCGAGATTATGGCTACACCTTC
.	TRBV20-1	few	TRBJ1-1	CSARMHAGLEAFF	TGCAGTGCTAGAATGCATGCGGGCCTGGAAGCTTTCTTT
.	TRBV20-1	few	TRBJ2-3	CSARDRSPSGTDTQYF	TGCAGTGCTAGAGATAGGAGCCCGTCGGGTACAGATACGCAGTATTTT
TRBD1	TRBV9	.	TRBJ2-7	CASSVAAGRGPNEQYF	TGTGCCAGCAGCGTAGCGGCCGGCAGGGGGCCGAACGAGCAGTACTTC
.	TRBV11-3	.	TRBJ2-7	CASSRTYYEQYF	TGTGCCAGCAGCCGGACTTACTACGAGCAGTACTTC
TRBD2	TRBV20-1	few	TRBJ2-7	CSASSGTTSHEQYF	TGCAGTGCTAGCTCCGGGACTACCTCCCACGAGCAGTACTTC
.	TRBV10-3	few	TRBJ2-2	CAISENQRELFF	TGTGCCATCAGTGAGAATCAGCGGGAGCTGTTTTTT
TRBD2	TRBV4-3	.	TRBJ2-1	CASSQRPGGEEQFF	TGCGCCAGCAGCCAACGCCCGGGGGGGGAGGAGCAGTTCTTC
.	TRBV9	.	TRBJ1-6	CASSVGLRSSYNSPLHF	TGTGCCAGCAGCGTCGGTTTGCGGAGCTCCTATAATTCACCCCTCCACTTT
TRBD1	TRBV10-3	many	TRBJ2-6	CATRDRGGGANVLTF	TGTGCCACCCGGGACAGGGGAGGTGGGGCCAACGTCCTGACTTTC
.	TRBV5-1	many	TRBJ2-1	CASSLSNSYNEQFF	TGCGCCAGCAGCTTGAGTAACTCCTACAATGAGCAGTTCTTC
.	TRBV6-1	few	TRBJ2-2	CASSELGLYTGELFF	TGTGCCAGCAGTGAACTAGGACTGTACACCGGGGAGCTGTTTTTT
.	TRBV12-3/TRBV12-4	few	TRBJ2-2	CASSFFSGDTGELFF	TGTGCCAGCAGTTTTTTTAGTGGGGACACCGGGGAGCTGTTTTTT
.	TRBV29-1	many	TRBJ2-7	CSVLRAASYEQYF	TGCAGCGTTCTGAGGGCGGCCTCCTACGAGCAGTACTTC
TRBD1	TRBV27	few	TRBJ2-4	CASSSSYPGQGQYF	TGTGCCAGCAGTTCCTCCTACCCTGGACAGGGCCAGTACTTC
.	TRBV20-1	few	TRBJ1-2	CSAEDGNYGYTF	TGCAGTGCTGAGGACGGGAACTATGGCTACACCTTC
TRBD1	TRBV5-1	few	TRBJ2-3	CASSLEGAGDTQYF	TGCGCCAGCAGCTTGGAGGGGGCTGGAGATACGCAGTATTTT
TRBD2	TRBV15	.	TRBJ2-5	CATSRGLAGKNQETQYF	TGTGCCACCAGCAGAGGACTAGCGGGCAAAAACCAAGAGACCCAGTACTTC